The rows below give T cell receptor beta chains drawn from one sample of a study of T cell responses to AZD1222 COVID-19 vaccine. Sequencing used immunoSEQ multiplex PCR; TCRdb keeps in-frame clones, though not all of them. This sample has some 150,000 clones, with approximately 92% found just once. Sample: peripheral blood, taken on day 0 of AZD1222 vaccination. The receptors were gathered from an adult in good health. Each CDR3 is given with its conserved first and last residue. The D gene is left open where the match is weak. Rows give clone size only sometimes, using once, few, many, or a class for an expanded clone.

J,V,D,size,DNA,CDR3
TRBJ1-1,TRBV5-1,-,-,TGCGCCAGCAGCTGGGGGCGTTTAGAGAGCAACACTGAAGCTTTCTTT,CASSWGRLESNTEAFF
TRBJ2-2,TRBV6-5,-,-,TGTGCCAGCAGTTACCGCTGGAGAAGCGGGGAGCTGTTTTTT,CASSYRWRSGELFF
TRBJ1-5,TRBV6-2/TRBV6-3,-,-,TGTGCCAGCAGTTACTTAGGGGGCAATCAGCCCCAGCATTTT,CASSYLGGNQPQHF
TRBJ1-5,TRBV19,-,-,TGTGCCAGTAGTCCCATGGGAGGGGATGGTCAGCCCCAGCATTTT,CASSPMGGDGQPQHF
TRBJ2-3,TRBV11-2,-,-,TGTGCCAGCAGCTTAGACCTGGGTTTGCCCCGGGATACGCAGTATTTT,CASSLDLGLPRDTQYF
TRBJ2-5,TRBV5-4,-,-,TGTGCCAGCAGCCCGAGGGGGGGGTGGACACAAGAGACCCAGTACTTC,CASSPRGGWTQETQYF
TRBJ2-3,TRBV7-2,-,once,TGTGCCAGCAGCTTGGGAGCCGGGGGGCGGGATACGCAGTATTTT,CASSLGAGGRDTQYF
TRBJ2-2,TRBV11-2,TRBD1,-,TGTGCCAGCAGCCCTGGACAGGGTAACACCGGGGAGCTGTTTTTT,CASSPGQGNTGELFF
TRBJ1-1,TRBV9,-,-,TGTGCCAGCAGCGTAGTGGGCATGACTCCCCCTGAAGCTTTCTTT,CASSVVGMTPPEAFF
TRBJ2-1,TRBV6-1,TRBD2,-,TGTGCCAGCAGTGAGCAAGCGGGAGGGAACAATGAGCAGTTCTTC,CASSEQAGGNNEQFF
TRBJ2-5,TRBV29-1,-,-,TGCAGCGTTCGACAGTCGGTTGGGGAGACCCAGTACTTC,CSVRQSVGETQYF
TRBJ1-2,TRBV4-1,-,-,TGCGCCAGCAGCCAAGCCCCAGGGGAGAACTATGGCTACACCTTC,CASSQAPGENYGYTF
TRBJ2-2,TRBV6-2/TRBV6-3,-,-,TGTGCCAGCAGCCGGGTCACCGGGGAGCTGTTTTTT,CASSRVTGELFF
TRBJ2-1,TRBV30,TRBD2,-,TGTGCCTGGAGCGGTCTAGCGGGAGTCCTCTCCTACAATGAGCAGTTCTTC,CAWSGLAGVLSYNEQFF
TRBJ1-2,TRBV19,-,-,TGTGCCAGTAGTATCGGTCCAGGGGAAGGCGGCTACACCTTC,CASSIGPGEGGYTF
TRBJ2-5,TRBV30,TRBD2,-,TGTGCCTGGAGCGTCGGTGGTAGCGGGGAGACCCAGTACTTC,CAWSVGGSGETQYF
TRBJ1-3,TRBV12-3/TRBV12-4,-,-,TGTGCCAGCAGTTTAGCTAACACCATATATTTT,CASSLANTIYF
TRBJ1-6,TRBV4-1,-,-,TGCGCCAGCAGCCAAGGGGAGAATTCACCCCTCCACTTT,CASSQGENSPLHF
TRBJ1-2,TRBV10-3,-,-,TGTGCCATCAGTTACGACGGTAACTATGGCTACACCTTC,CAISYDGNYGYTF
TRBJ1-1,TRBV29-1,TRBD1,-,TGCAGCGCCCAGACAGGGCGAACTGAAGCTTTCTTT,CSAQTGRTEAFF
TRBJ1-1,TRBV6-5,-,-,TGTGCCAGCATCCCCCTCGCGTCGGCGGTCACTGAAGCTTTCTTT,CASIPLASAVTEAFF
TRBJ2-7,TRBV3-1/TRBV3-2,-,-,TGTGCCAGCAGCCAACGATTGGGCGAGCAGTACTTC,CASSQRLGEQYF
TRBJ1-2,TRBV6-5,TRBD1,-,TGTGCCAGCAGTTCCCGAGGACAGGGAAACCCCTATGGCTACACCTTC,CASSSRGQGNPYGYTF
TRBJ2-3,TRBV24-1,TRBD1,once,TGTGCCACCAAAACAAGCCCCCCGGGACAGGGTGTTACGCAGTATTTT,CATKTSPPGQGVTQYF